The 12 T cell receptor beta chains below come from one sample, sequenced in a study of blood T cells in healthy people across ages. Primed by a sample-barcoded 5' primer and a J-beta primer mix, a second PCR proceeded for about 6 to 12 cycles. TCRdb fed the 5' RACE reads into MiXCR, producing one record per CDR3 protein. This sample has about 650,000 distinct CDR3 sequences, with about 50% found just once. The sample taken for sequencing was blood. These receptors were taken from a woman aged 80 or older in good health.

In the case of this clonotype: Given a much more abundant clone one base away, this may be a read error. The CDR3, as DNA: TGCAGTGCTAGTCCCCATCTGCTAGCCAAAAACATTCAGTACTTC. Translating gives CSASPHLLAKNIQYF. The chain links TRBV20-1 to TRBJ2-4; D gene uncertain. The CDR3 has 15 amino acids. Germline V CDR1 and CDR2: DFQATT, SNEGSKA (reference sequence). Deletions cut 3 bases from V and 0 bases from J, with 12 bases between.

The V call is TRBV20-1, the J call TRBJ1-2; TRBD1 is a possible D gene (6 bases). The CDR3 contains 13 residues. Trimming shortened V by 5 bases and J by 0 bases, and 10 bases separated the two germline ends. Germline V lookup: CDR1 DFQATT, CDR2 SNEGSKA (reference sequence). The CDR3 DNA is TGCAGTGCTCGGGGGGCAACTAACTATGGCTACACCTTC. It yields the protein CSARGATNYGYTF.

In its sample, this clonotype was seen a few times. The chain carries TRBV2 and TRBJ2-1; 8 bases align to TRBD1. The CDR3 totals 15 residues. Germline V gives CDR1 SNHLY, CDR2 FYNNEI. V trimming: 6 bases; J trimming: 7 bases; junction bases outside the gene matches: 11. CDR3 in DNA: TGTGCCAGCAGGACAAGGACAGGGAAGGGGAATGAGCAGTTCTTC. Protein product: CASRTRTGKGNEQFF.

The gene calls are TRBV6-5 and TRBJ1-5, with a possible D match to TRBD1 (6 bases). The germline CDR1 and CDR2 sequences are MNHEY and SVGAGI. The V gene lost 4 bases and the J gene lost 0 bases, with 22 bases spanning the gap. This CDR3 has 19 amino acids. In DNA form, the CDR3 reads TGTGCCAGCAGTTCGCAACCGGGAAGGGGGAGGTATAGCAATCAGCCCCAGCATTTT. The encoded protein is CASSSQPGRGRYSNQPQHF.

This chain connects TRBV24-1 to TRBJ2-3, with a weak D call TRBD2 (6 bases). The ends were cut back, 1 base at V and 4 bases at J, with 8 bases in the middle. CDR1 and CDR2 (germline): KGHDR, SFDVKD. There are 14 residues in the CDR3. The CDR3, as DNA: TGTGCCACCAGTGATTTCGGGGGATCAGATACGCAGTATTTT. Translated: CATSDFGGSDTQYF.

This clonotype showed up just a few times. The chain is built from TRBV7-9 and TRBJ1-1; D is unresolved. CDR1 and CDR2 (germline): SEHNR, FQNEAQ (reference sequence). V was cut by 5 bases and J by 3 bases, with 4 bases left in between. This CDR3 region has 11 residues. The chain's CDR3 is CASSRDTEAFF. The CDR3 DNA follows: TGTGCCAGCAGCCGCGACACTGAAGCTTTCTTT.

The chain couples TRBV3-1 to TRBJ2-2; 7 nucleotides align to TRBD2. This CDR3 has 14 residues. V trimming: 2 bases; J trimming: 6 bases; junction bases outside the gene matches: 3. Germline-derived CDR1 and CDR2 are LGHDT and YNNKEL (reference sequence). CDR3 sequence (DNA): TGTGCCAGCAGCCAATTTAGCGGGCCCGGGGAGCTGTTTTTT. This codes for CASSQFSGPGELFF. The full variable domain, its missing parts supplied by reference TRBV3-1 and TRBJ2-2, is DTAVSQTPKYLVTQMGNDKSIKCEQNLGHDTMYWYKQDSKKFLKIMFSYNNKELIINETVPNRFSPKSPDKAHLNLHINSLELGDSAVYFCASSQFSGPGELFFGEGSRLTVL.

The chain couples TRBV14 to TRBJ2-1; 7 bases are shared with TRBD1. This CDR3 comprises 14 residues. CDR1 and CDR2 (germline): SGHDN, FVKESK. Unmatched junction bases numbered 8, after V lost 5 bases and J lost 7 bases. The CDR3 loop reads CASSTRQGRNEQFF. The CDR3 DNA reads TGTGCCAGCAGCACCCGACAGGGTAGGAATGAGCAGTTCTTC.

This chain's CDR3 is CASSLSGTNSGVQYF. The CDR3 bases are TGTGCCAGCAGCTTAAGCGGGACCAACTCGGGGGTCCAGTACTTC. V and J are TRBV7-2 and TRBJ2-5, with TRBD2 matching over 7 bases. Germline V gives CDR1 SGHTA, CDR2 FQGNSA. The CDR3 loop spans 15 amino acids. V trimming: 2 bases; J trimming: 10 bases; junction bases outside the gene matches: 13.

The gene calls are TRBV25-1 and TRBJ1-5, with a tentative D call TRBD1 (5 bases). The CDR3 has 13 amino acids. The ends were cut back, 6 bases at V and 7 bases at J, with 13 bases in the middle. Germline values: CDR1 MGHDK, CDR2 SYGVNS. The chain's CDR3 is CASRGGAGQPQHF. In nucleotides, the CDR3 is TGTGCCAGCAGAGGAGGGGCCGGGCAGCCCCAGCATTTT.

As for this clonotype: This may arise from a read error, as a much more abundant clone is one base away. CDR3 DNA sequence: TGTGCCAGCAGCTTAAGGCTAGCGGGGGGGAGCACAGATACGCAGTATTTT. This codes for CASSLRLAGGSTDTQYF. The rearrangement uses TRBV7-2 and TRBJ2-3; TRBD2 matches at 12 bases. Germline-derived CDR1 and CDR2 are SGHTA and FQGNSA. This CDR3 region has 17 residues. The trim removed 2 bases at V and 0 bases at J, leaving 3 bases unmatched.

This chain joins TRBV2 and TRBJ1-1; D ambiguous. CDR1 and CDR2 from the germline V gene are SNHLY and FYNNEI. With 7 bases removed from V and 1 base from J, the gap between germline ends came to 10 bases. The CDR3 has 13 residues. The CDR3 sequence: CASTRTGNTEAFF. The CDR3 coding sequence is TGTGCCAGCACCAGAACTGGGAACACTGAAGCTTTCTTT.